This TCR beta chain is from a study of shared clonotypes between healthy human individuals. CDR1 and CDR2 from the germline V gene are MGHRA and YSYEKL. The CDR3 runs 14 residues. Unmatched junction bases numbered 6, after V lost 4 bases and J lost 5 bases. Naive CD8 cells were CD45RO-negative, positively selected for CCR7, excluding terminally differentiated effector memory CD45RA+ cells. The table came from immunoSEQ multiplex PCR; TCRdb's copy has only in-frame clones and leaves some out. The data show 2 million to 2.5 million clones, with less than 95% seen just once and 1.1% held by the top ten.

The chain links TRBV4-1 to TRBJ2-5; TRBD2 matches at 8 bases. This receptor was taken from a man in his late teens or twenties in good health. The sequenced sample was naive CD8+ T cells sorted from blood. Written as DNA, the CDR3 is TGCGCCAGCAGCCCATCGCCGGGAGGGGAGACCCAGTACTTC. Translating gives CASSPSPGGETQYF.